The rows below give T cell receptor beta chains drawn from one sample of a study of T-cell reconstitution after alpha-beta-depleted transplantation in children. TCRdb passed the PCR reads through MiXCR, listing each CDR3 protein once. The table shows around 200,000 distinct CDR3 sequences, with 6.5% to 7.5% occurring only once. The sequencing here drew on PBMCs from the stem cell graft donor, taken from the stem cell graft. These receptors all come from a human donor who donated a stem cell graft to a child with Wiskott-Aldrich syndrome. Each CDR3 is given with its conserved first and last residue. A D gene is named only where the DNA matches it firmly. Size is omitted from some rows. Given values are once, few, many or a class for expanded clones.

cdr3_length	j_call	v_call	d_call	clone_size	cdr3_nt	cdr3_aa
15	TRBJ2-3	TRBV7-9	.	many	TGTGCCAGCAGCTTAAGACTAGGCAGCACAGATACGCAGTATTTT	CASSLRLGSTDTQYF
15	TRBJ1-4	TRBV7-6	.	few	TGTGCCAGCAGCTCCTGGGAAGCAACTAATGAAAAACTGTTTTTT	CASSSWEATNEKLFF
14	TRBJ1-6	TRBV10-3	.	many	TGTGCCATCAGGGCTACAGAAGGAAGTTCACCCCTCCACTTT	CAIRATEGSSPLHF
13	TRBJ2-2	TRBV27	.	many	TGTGCCAGCATATGGACGGAGACCGGGGAGCTGTTTTTT	CASIWTETGELFF
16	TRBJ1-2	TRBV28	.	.	TGTGCCAGCAGTTTAGGGCCCTCCAGGGGTGTTTATGGCTACACCTTC	CASSLGPSRGVYGYTF
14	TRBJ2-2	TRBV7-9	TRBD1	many	TGTGCCAGCACCCGGGGACAGACCACCGGGGAGCTGTTTTTT	CASTRGQTTGELFF
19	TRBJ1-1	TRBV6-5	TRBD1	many	TGTGCCAGCAGTTACTCGAATTCTGCGGGTCAGGCAGGGGGTACTGAAGCTTTCTTT	CASSYSNSAGQAGGTEAFF
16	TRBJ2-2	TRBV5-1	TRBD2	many	TGCGCCAGCAGCGAGACTAGCGGGAGGGACACCGGGGAGCTGTTTTTT	CASSETSGRDTGELFF
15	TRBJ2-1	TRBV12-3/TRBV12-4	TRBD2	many	TGTGCCAGCAGTTCCGGACTAGCGGGGGGTTATGAGCAGTTCTTC	CASSSGLAGGYEQFF
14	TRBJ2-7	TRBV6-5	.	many	TGTGCCAGCAGTCTCCGGGACAAAAACTACGAGCAGTACTTC	CASSLRDKNYEQYF
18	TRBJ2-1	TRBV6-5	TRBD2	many	TGTGCCAGCAGTTCTCGACTAGCGGGAGTTGGCTCCTACAATGAGCAGTTCTTC	CASSSRLAGVGSYNEQFF
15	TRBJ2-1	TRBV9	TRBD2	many	TGTGCCAGCAGCGTAACTAGCGGATTTTTCAATGAGCAGTTCTTC	CASSVTSGFFNEQFF
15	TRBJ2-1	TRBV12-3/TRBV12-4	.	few	TGTGCCAGCACCAGGAGGCTACCGAGCTACAATGAGCAGTTCTTC	CASTRRLPSYNEQFF
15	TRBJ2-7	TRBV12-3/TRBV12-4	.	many	TGTGCCAGCAGTTTTGGGGGTCTTCGGCCCTACGAGCAGTACTTC	CASSFGGLRPYEQYF
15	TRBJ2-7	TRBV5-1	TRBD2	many	TGCGCCAGCAGCCTAAGGACTAGCGGATCCTACGAGCAGTACTTC	CASSLRTSGSYEQYF
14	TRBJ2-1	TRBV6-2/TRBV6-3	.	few	TGTGCCAGCAGTCTGACTCGCTCCTACAATGAGCAGTTCTTC	CASSLTRSYNEQFF
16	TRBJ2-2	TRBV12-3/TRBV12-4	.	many	TGTGCCAGCAGTTTTCGAGCAGGGAGTATCACCGGGGAGCTGTTTTTT	CASSFRAGSITGELFF
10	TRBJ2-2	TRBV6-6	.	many	TGTGCCACCTTCACCGGGGAGCTGTTTTTT	CATFTGELFF
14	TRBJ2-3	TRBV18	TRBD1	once	TGTGCCAGCTCACCACAGGGACAGGGATGGGCGCAGTATTTT	CASSPQGQGWAQYF
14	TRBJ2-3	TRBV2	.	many	TGTGCCAGCAGCGAAAAGGACACCACAGATACGCAGTATTTT	CASSEKDTTDTQYF
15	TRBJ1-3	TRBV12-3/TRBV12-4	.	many	TGTGCCAGCACCACTTTGCAGGGATCTGGAAACACCATATATTTT	CASTTLQGSGNTIYF
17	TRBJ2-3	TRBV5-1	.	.	TGCGCCAGCAGCCCGAGAGGCGGGGGCCCCCCCACAGATACGCAGTATTTT	CASSPRGGGPPTDTQYF
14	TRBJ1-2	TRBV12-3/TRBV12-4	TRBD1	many	TGTGCCAGCAGTTTCGACAGGGACCCCTATCGCTACACCTTC	CASSFDRDPYRYTF
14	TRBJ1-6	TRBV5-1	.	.	TGCGCCAGCAGCCCAGGACTTCGGAATTCACCCCTCCACTTT	CASSPGLRNSPLHF
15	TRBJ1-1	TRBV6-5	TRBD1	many	TGTGCCAGCAGTTCCGACAGGGCCATGAACACTGAAGCTTTCTTT	CASSSDRAMNTEAFF
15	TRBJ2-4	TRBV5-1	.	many	TGCGCCAGCAGCTTGAGCAGCGCAACCAAAAACATTCAGTACTTC	CASSLSSATKNIQYF
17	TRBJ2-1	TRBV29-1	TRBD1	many	TGCAGCGTTGTTGGACAGGGAGATATAACCTCCTACAATGAGCAGTTCTTC	CSVVGQGDITSYNEQFF
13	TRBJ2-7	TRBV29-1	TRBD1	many	TGCAGCGCCCAGGACAGGGGTATGGGTGAGCAGTACTTC	CSAQDRGMGEQYF
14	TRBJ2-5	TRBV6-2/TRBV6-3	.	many	TGTGCCAGCAGATTTACAGCCATACAAGAGACCCAGTACTTC	CASRFTAIQETQYF
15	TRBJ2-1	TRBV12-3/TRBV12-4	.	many	TGTGCCAGCATAAAGGAGTACCCGGCCCAGAATGAGCAGTTCTTC	CASIKEYPAQNEQFF
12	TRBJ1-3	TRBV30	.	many	TGTGCCTGGAGTGTTCGGGGAAACACCATATATTTT	CAWSVRGNTIYF
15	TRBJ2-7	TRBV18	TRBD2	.	TGTGCCAGCTCACCGATGGGGCGGGGGTCCTACGAGCAGTACTTC	CASSPMGRGSYEQYF
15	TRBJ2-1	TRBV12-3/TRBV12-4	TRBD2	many	TGTGCCAGCAGCGTTATAGCGGGGGCCCATAATGAGCAGTTCTTC	CASSVIAGAHNEQFF
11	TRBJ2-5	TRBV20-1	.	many	TGCAGTGCTAACAACCAAGAGACCCAGTACTTC	CSANNQETQYF
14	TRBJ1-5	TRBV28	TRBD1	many	TGTGCCAGCAGCTCTTTTACAGGGGATCAGCCCCAGCATTTT	CASSSFTGDQPQHF
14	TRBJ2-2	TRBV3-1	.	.	TGTGCCAGCAGCCAAGATCCTAACACCGGGGAGCTGTTTTTT	CASSQDPNTGELFF
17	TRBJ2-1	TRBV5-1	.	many	TGCGCCAGCAGCTTGGTCTTAGGCCCGAGCTCCTACAATGAGCAGTTCTTC	CASSLVLGPSSYNEQFF
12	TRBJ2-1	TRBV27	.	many	TGTGCCAGCAGGACACTAGGGTATGAGCAGTTCTTC	CASRTLGYEQFF
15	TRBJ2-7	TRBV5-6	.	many	TGTGCCAGCAGCCCAAGCCGGACAGAGTCCTACGAGCAGTACTTC	CASSPSRTESYEQYF
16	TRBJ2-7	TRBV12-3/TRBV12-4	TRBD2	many	TGTGCCAGCAGCCTGAGACTAGCGGGAGTGTCCTACGAGCAGTACTTC	CASSLRLAGVSYEQYF
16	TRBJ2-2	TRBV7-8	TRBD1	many	TGTGCCAGCAGGCCCAGACGGGACAGGGGGACCGGGGAGCTGTTTTTT	CASRPRRDRGTGELFF
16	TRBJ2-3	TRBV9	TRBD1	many	TGTGCCAGCAGCGCACGGGACAGGGGGGGGCAAGATACGCAGTATTTT	CASSARDRGGQDTQYF
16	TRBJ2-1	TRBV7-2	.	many	TGTGCCAGCAGCTTAGAGGGAGCAGGCGCCTACAATGAGCAGTTCTTC	CASSLEGAGAYNEQFF
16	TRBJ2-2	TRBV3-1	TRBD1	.	TGTGCCAGCAGCCTAGGAGTAGGGGGCTATACCGGGGAGCTGTTTTTT	CASSLGVGGYTGELFF
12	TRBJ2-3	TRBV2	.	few	TGTGCCAGCGGGCTAAGCACAGATACGCAGTATTTT	CASGLSTDTQYF
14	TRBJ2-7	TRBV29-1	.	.	TGCAGCGTTGAAGAACAGGGACCCTCCTACGAGCAGTACTTC	CSVEEQGPSYEQYF